This TCR beta chain appears in the sequencing data of a study of T cells in Graves' hyperthyroidism and ophthalmopathy. It was RNA transcripts that yielded the amplified TCR beta CDR3 regions. HTBI primers were used for first-round RT-PCR of the TCR CDR3. Each CDR3 protein gets one entry after TCRdb re-called the multiplex PCR reads with MiXCR. The data hold 600,000 or so distinct CDR3 sequences, with 14% observed a single time. This clonotype was recorded at least ten times. J gave up 2 bases and V 4 bases, and 3 bases lay outside the gene matches. The CDR3 runs 14 residues. Germline-derived CDR1 and CDR2 are SQVTM and ANQGSEA. The authors obtained PBMCs from more than 8 ml of fresh peripheral blood.

The chain employs TRBV29-1 and TRBJ2-7; 12 bases are a match to TRBD2. Sequenced material: blood. This TCR was recovered from a woman younger than 35 with Graves' ophthalmopathy. CDR3: CSVGGTSGPYEQYF. CDR3 coding DNA: TGCAGCGTTGGCGGGACTAGCGGGCCCTACGAGCAGTACTTC.